The rows below give T cell receptor beta chains drawn from one sample of a study of precursors of human CD4 cytotoxic T cells. TCRdb reanalysed the reads using MiXCR and keeps one entry per CDR3 protein. This sample has approximately 730 distinct CDR3 sequences, with around a sixth found just once. Source material: memory CD4+ T cells from blood (PBMCs). Source of these receptors: a human donor in good health. Both conserved end residues are trimmed from each CDR3. Fields, in order: clone size, V gene, CDR3 protein. Part of the rows lack a size; the others show once, few, many or a class for expanded clones.

clone size: few; V gene: TRBV7-2; CDR3 protein: ASSLSLVDSGELF
clone size: few; V gene: TRBV28; CDR3 protein: ASSGPGLAGGGTFNEQF
clone size: once; V gene: TRBV24-1; CDR3 protein: ATRDWKGSGGYT
clone size: NA; V gene: TRBV6-5; CDR3 protein: ASRHRPRGEKLF
clone size: few; V gene: TRBV5-5; CDR3 protein: ASSLDGRTWTQY
clone size: NA; V gene: TRBV20-1; CDR3 protein: SVRRREVYEQY
clone size: few; V gene: TRBV20-1; CDR3 protein: SAWTESGQPQH
clone size: large; V gene: TRBV18; CDR3 protein: ASSSDSQANYGYT
clone size: NA; V gene: TRBV7-9; CDR3 protein: ASTYRAGGPDTQY
clone size: few; V gene: TRBV5-1; CDR3 protein: ASSLEASGSPGEDTQY
clone size: few; V gene: TRBV5-6; CDR3 protein: ASSGLAGSDTQY
clone size: few; V gene: TRBV10-3; CDR3 protein: AISFSGGETQY
clone size: NA; V gene: TRBV9; CDR3 protein: ASRDRAGGTDTQY
clone size: few; V gene: TRBV28; CDR3 protein: ASRPYPGTNYNQPQH
clone size: NA; V gene: TRBV2; CDR3 protein: ASSEGGTVVQNYGYT
clone size: large; V gene: TRBV4-1; CDR3 protein: ASSQVQGLT
clone size: NA; V gene: TRBV5-1; CDR3 protein: ASSLYRGSNEKLF
clone size: few; V gene: TRBV12-3/TRBV12-4; CDR3 protein: ASSTFNEQF
clone size: NA; V gene: TRBV6-2/TRBV6-3; CDR3 protein: ASSYPRDRVIQH
clone size: few; V gene: TRBV13; CDR3 protein: ASSLSRGREQF
clone size: few; V gene: TRBV5-1; CDR3 protein: ASSNTLAGDQETQY
clone size: NA; V gene: TRBV2; CDR3 protein: ASRDRQKLGSGNTIY
clone size: few; V gene: TRBV10-3; CDR3 protein: AISESGSNYGYT
clone size: NA; V gene: TRBV27; CDR3 protein: ATSSGTGVVGSNQPQH
clone size: few; V gene: TRBV29-1; CDR3 protein: SVESRNEQF
clone size: NA; V gene: TRBV25-1; CDR3 protein: ASRTPGIGTQSNQPQH
clone size: once; V gene: TRBV12-3/TRBV12-4; CDR3 protein: ASRLKGQPQH
clone size: few; V gene: TRBV7-8; CDR3 protein: ASSVAQGDQPQH
clone size: NA; V gene: TRBV20-1; CDR3 protein: SYSDQGGDTQY
clone size: NA; V gene: TRBV28; CDR3 protein: ASIRSLSGYGYT
clone size: few; V gene: TRBV20-1; CDR3 protein: SARDGTQVAEAF
clone size: NA; V gene: TRBV5-4; CDR3 protein: ASSIRTAGNTIY
clone size: few; V gene: TRBV5-1; CDR3 protein: ASSSDGYEQY
clone size: few; V gene: TRBV11-3; CDR3 protein: ASSFQRADTQY
clone size: few; V gene: TRBV5-1; CDR3 protein: ASSLEATGRNEQF
clone size: NA; V gene: TRBV5-5; CDR3 protein: ASSLVDISTDTQY
clone size: NA; V gene: TRBV5-1; CDR3 protein: ASTQEGTSGTDTQY
clone size: NA; V gene: TRBV28; CDR3 protein: ASSLPRTNSPLH
clone size: NA; V gene: TRBV5-1; CDR3 protein: ASSWDRGTEAF
clone size: few; V gene: TRBV15; CDR3 protein: ATSPRDLEITDTQY
clone size: NA; V gene: TRBV12-3/TRBV12-4; CDR3 protein: ASSPSDNYGYT
clone size: few; V gene: TRBV12-3/TRBV12-4; CDR3 protein: ASGGLAGGGNEQF
clone size: few; V gene: TRBV7-2; CDR3 protein: ASSSLYGSIIEQY
clone size: large; V gene: TRBV7-2; CDR3 protein: ASSGRGGSSYNEQF
clone size: NA; V gene: TRBV3-1; CDR3 protein: ASNRQTNQPQH
clone size: NA; V gene: TRBV11-2; CDR3 protein: ASSLKDGPDTQY